Below, 9 T cell receptor beta chains from the same sample are listed, as sequenced in a study of blood T cells in healthy people across ages. Primers used in a second PCR of about 6 to 11 cycles were a sample-barcoded 5' primer and a J-beta primer mix. TCRdb called the 5' RACE reads again in MiXCR, with one record for every CDR3 protein. The data hold 780,000 or so distinct CDR3 sequences, with around three fifths observed a single time. Sequencing input: blood. The receptor set was obtained from a man between 40 and 49 years old in good health.

J is TRBJ2-4 and V is TRBV14, with D unresolved. The V end lost 0 bases, the J end lost 3 bases, and 6 bases lay between the germline ends. CDR1 is SGHDN and CDR2 is FVKESK in the germline V gene. This CDR3 comprises 14 residues. The CDR3 nucleotides read TGTGCCAGCAGCCAAGATTCGCTCAAAAACATTCAGTACTTC. It codes for CASSQDSLKNIQYF.

The rearrangement links TRBV12-3 or TRBV12-4 to TRBJ2-7; D is perhaps TRBD1 (6 bases). Trimming took off 6 bases at V and 3 bases at J, with 12 bases between the two ends. The CDR3 consists of 13 residues. The CDR3 nucleotides read TGTGCCAGCAGACCGGGACATAGCTACGAGCAGTACTTC. Translating gives CASRPGHSYEQYF.

This clonotype was seen many times. The chain carries TRBV11-2 and TRBJ2-1, with D unresolved. CDR3 length equals 14 residues. V lost 0 bases to trimming and J lost 8 bases, with 11 bases between them. CDR1 and CDR2 from the germline V gene are SGHAT and FQNNGV. This chain's CDR3 is CASSLDRAIHEQFF. Here the CDR3 DNA reads TGTGCCAGCAGCTTAGATCGCGCGATCCATGAGCAGTTCTTC. The whole variable domain, remainder taken from reference TRBV11-2 and TRBJ2-1, is EAGVAQSPRYKIIEKRQSVAFWCNPISGHATLYWYQQILGQGPKLLIQFQNNGVVDDSQLPKDRFSAERLKGVDSTLKIQPAKLEDSAVYLCASSLDRAIHEQFFGPGTRLTVL.

The chain links TRBV20-1 to TRBJ1-4; D is possibly TRBD1 (5 bases). Trimming left V 3 bases short and J 6 bases short, with 14 bases between. The CDR3 sequence is 14 residues long. The V gene's germline CDR1 is DFQATT and CDR2 SNEGSKA (reference sequence). The CDR3 region is CSASRGPGDEKLFF. In DNA, the CDR3 is TGCAGTGCTAGTAGGGGACCTGGGGATGAAAAACTGTTTTTT.

This chain connects TRBV28 to TRBJ2-7, with 11 bases identical to TRBD2. The CDR3 length is 16 residues. After removal of 3 bases from V and 3 bases from J, the junction contained 7 bases not matched to a gene. Per the germline V gene, CDR1 is MDHEN and CDR2 is SYDVKM. CDR3 in amino acids: CASSLPSGRPSYEQYF. CDR3 in DNA: TGTGCCAGCAGTTTGCCTAGCGGGAGGCCCAGCTACGAGCAGTACTTC.

This clonotype has a handful of counts. The rearrangement uses TRBV6-1 and TRBJ2-7, with 8 bases aligning to TRBD1. The J call is doubtful: the DNA matches TRBJ2-5 better. This CDR3 is built from 13 residues. Germline values: CDR1 MNHNS, CDR2 SASEGT. For the CDR3, the DNA is TGTGCCAGCAGTGTCGTTGGGACAGGGACCCAGTACTTC. It codes for CASSVVGTGTQYF.

The V call is TRBV7-9, the J call TRBJ2-7; D uncertain. The V end lost 8 bases, the J end lost 1 base, and 15 bases lay between the germline ends. The CDR3 is made up of 14 amino acids. Germline lookup yields CDR1 SEHNR and CDR2 FQNEAQ (reference sequence). This chain's CDR3 is CASGPPGQSYEQYF. Here the CDR3 DNA reads TGTGCCAGCGGCCCTCCCGGCCAGTCCTACGAGCAGTACTTC.

CDR3: CASSWNQGDTEAFF. The CDR3 DNA follows: TGTGCCAGCAGCTGGAATCAAGGGGACACTGAAGCTTTCTTT. The chain recombines TRBV7-3 with TRBJ1-1, with D tentatively TRBD1 (5 bases). The germline V and J ends were trimmed by 4 bases and 3 bases, with 12 bases remaining between them. The CDR3 contains 14 residues. The germline gives CDR1 SGHTA, CDR2 FQGTGA.

The V gene is TRBV5-4, the J gene TRBJ2-4; D is possibly TRBD2 (5 bases). The closer fit of TRBJ2-7 to the DNA end suggests the J call may be wrong. The CDR3 totals 14 residues. The V gene's germline CDR1 is SGHNT and CDR2 YYREEE (reference sequence). CDR3: CASSLVGSSGEQYF. The CDR3 region has the DNA TGTGCCAGCAGCTTGGTAGGGAGTTCGGGCGAGCAGTACTTC.